The 25 T cell receptor beta chains listed next were all sequenced from one sample in a study of OX40 agonist ivuxolimab in advanced cancers. The method was the immunoSEQ multiplex PCR assay. In its TCRdb copy, this immuneACCESS table keeps in-frame sequences only and misses some clones. Where compared with another copy, unresolved V genes explain less than half of these, and the others have no known cause. For this sample the table gives 43,000 or so clones, of which approximately 88% were detected only once. Jointly, the top ten make up 13% to 15% of the sample. Source: CD4+ or CD8+ T cells sorted from blood, taken in a trial of the OX40 agonist ivuxolimab. The source is an adult with an advanced solid tumor such as melanoma, head and neck, liver or kidney cancer.

The DNA for the CDR3 is TGTGCTAGTGGTTTCGGGGGGGGCTTGACTGAAGCTTTCTTT. Translated, it gives CASGFGGGLTEAFF. J is TRBJ1-1 and V is TRBV12-5, with D possibly being TRBD1 (6 bases). V was pared by 3 bases and J by 5 bases, with 13 bases between. Looked up from germline, CDR1 is LGHNT and CDR2 is FRNRAP. There are 14 residues in the CDR3.

The chain has TRBV2 and TRBJ2-7, with TRBD2 matching 9 bases. CDR1 is SNHLY, CDR2 FYNNEI, per germline. The CDR3 runs 16 residues. V was pared by 1 base and J by 3 bases, with 7 bases of the junction left unmatched. In DNA, the CDR3 is TGTGCCAGCAGTGAAGATCTTACAGCGGGAGGCTACGAGCAGTACTTC. This translates into CASSEDLTAGGYEQYF. Full variable domain (remainder filled in from reference TRBV2 and TRBJ2-7): EPEVTQTPSHQVTQMGQEVILRCVPISNHLYFYWYRQILGQKVEFLVSFYNNEISEKSEIFDDQFSVERPDGSNFTLKIRSTKLEDSAMYFCASSEDLTAGGYEQYFGPGTRLTVT.

J is TRBJ2-3 and V is TRBV21-1; the tabulated D call, TRBD2, remains unverified against the DNA. TRBV21-1 is labeled a pseudogene. This CDR3 has 16 amino acids. The CDR3 protein is CASSNLLSGCPDTQYF. The CDR3 bases are TGTGCCAGCAGCAACCTCCTTTCGGGTTGCCCAGATACGCAGTATTTT.

This clone appeared a few times. The V gene is TRBV9, the J gene TRBJ2-1; D might be TRBD1 or TRBD2, each matching 5 bases. The length of the CDR3 is 15 residues. Germline CDR1 SGDLS, CDR2 YYNGEE. The ends were cut back, 0 bases at V and 7 bases at J, with 14 bases in the middle. CDR3 nucleotide sequence: TGTGCCAGCAGCGTAGCCCCGGGGCCGGAGAATGAGCAGTTCTTC. Its translation is CASSVAPGPENEQFF. The full variable domain, in which reference TRBV9 and TRBJ2-1 provide the parts outside the CDR3, is DSGVTQTPKHLITATGQRVTLRCSPRSGDLSVYWYQQSLDQGLQFLIQYYNGEERAKGNILERFSAQQFPDLHSELNLSSLELGDSALYFCASSVAPGPENEQFFGPGTRLTVL.

The gene calls are TRBV11-2 and TRBJ1-3; no clear D gene. V was cut by 6 bases and J by 1 base, with 10 bases left in between. The CDR3 runs 14 residues. Germline V gene lookup returns CDR1 SGHAT and CDR2 FQNNGV. The CDR3 region is CASSPLSSGNTIYF. DNA for the CDR3: TGTGCCAGCAGTCCTCTGTCATCTGGAAACACCATATATTTT.

A remark on this clone: An end of the junction does not agree with germline; a read error may underlie this. The V call is TRBV18, the J call TRBJ2-7; maybe TRBD1 (6 bases). Germline CDR1 KGHSH, CDR2 LQKENI. The length of the CDR3 is 13 residues. CDR3 residues: CASSPQGSYEQYF. The CDR3 bases are TGTGCCAGCTCTCCACAGGGTTCCTACGAGCAGTACTTC.

This chain links TRBV28 with TRBJ1-1; TRBD1 matches at 7 bases. The J segment lost 5 bases and the V segment lost 2 bases, leaving 5 bases of the junction unmatched. The CDR3 contains 14 residues. Germline values: CDR1 MDHEN, CDR2 SYDVKM. The CDR3 is CASSLLQGGTEAFF. For the CDR3, the DNA is TGTGCCAGCAGTTTACTCCAGGGGGGTACTGAAGCTTTCTTT.

V and J are TRBV28 and TRBJ1-2; TRBD1 is a possible D gene (6 bases). This CDR3 contains 14 residues. V dropped 6 bases and J dropped 4 bases, with 15 bases sitting between them. CDR1 MDHEN and CDR2 SYDVKM come from the germline V gene. CDR3 amino acids: CASSPAGRGYGYTF. For the CDR3, the DNA is TGTGCCAGCAGCCCAGCGGGCAGGGGCTATGGCTACACCTTC.

This clone has a single count. The chain has TRBV6-6 and TRBJ1-1; unclear D gene. Trimming took off 3 bases at V and 1 base at J, with 9 bases between the two ends. Germline V gene lookup returns CDR1 MNHNY and CDR2 SVGAGI (reference sequence). The CDR3 sequence is 14 residues long. Here the CDR3 DNA reads TGTGCCAGCAGTTATTGGGCAGAGAACACTGAAGCTTTCTTT. As protein: CASSYWAENTEAFF.

The rearrangement joins TRBV6-1 to TRBJ1-5; D gene ambiguous. The CDR3 sequence is 15 residues long. V was clipped by 5 bases and J by 3 bases, with 14 bases between them. Germline-derived CDR1 and CDR2 are MNHNS and SASEGT. The CDR3 DNA follows: TGTGCCAGCAGTCTGGTCCTCGAAGACAATCAGCCCCAGCATTTT. This codes for CASSLVLEDNQPQHF.

The chain couples TRBV2 to TRBJ1-5; D is unclear. There are 15 residues in the CDR3. CDR1 is SNHLY, CDR2 FYNNEI, per germline. Trimming pared 4 bases from V and 1 base from J, leaving 11 bases between. The CDR3, as DNA: TGTGCCAGCAGTGTTGTACCCGGAAGCAATCAGCCCCAGCATTTT. Encoded protein: CASSVVPGSNQPQHF.

Comments on this clone: The germline gene is not matched at one end of the junction; a read error may be the cause. The chain recombines TRBV9 with TRBJ2-7; 9 bases match TRBD1. CDR1 is SGDLS and CDR2 is YYNGEE in the germline V gene. The CDR3 runs 15 residues. The CDR3 here is CAGSVGGQGSYEQYF. DNA for the CDR3: TGTGCCGGCAGCGTAGGGGGACAGGGTTCGTACGAGCAGTACTTC.

J is TRBJ1-3 and V is TRBV30, with D possibly matching TRBD1 (5 bases). Per the germline V gene, CDR1 is GTSNPN and CDR2 is SVGIG (reference sequence). Trimming left V 0 bases short and J 2 bases short, with 11 bases between. The CDR3 has 15 residues. CDR3 bases: TGTGCCTGGAGTGTACCCAGGGAGGCTGGAAACACCATATATTTT. Translating it yields CAWSVPREAGNTIYF.

J is TRBJ2-7 and V is TRBV28; D gene uncertain. V lost 3 bases and J lost 7, with 7 bases in between. The germline V gene encodes CDR1 MDHEN and CDR2 SYDVKM. The CDR3 length is 11 residues. The CDR3 nucleotides are TGTGCCAGCAGTTTCCGGCGAGAGCAGTACTTC. As protein: CASSFRREQYF.

J is TRBJ2-1 and V is TRBV10-3, with 14 bases identical to TRBD2. With 4 bases clipped from V and 0 bases from J, the junction kept 5 bases outside the gene matches. This CDR3 has 18 amino acids. The germline CDR1 and CDR2 sequences are ENHRY and SYGVKD. CDR3 nucleotides: TGTGCCATCAGTGGGACTAGCGGGAGGCCAAGCTCCTACAATGAGCAGTTCTTC. Amino acid sequence: CAISGTSGRPSSYNEQFF.

V gene TRBV5-1 combines with J gene TRBJ1-5, with D hard to call. Trimming stripped 5 bases from V and 1 base from J, with 7 bases between. The CDR3 spans 13 residues. Germline CDR1 reads SGHRS; CDR2 reads YFSETQ. In DNA form, the CDR3 reads TGCGCCAGCAGTGCGGACAGCAATCAGCCCCAGCATTTT. Residues: CASSADSNQPQHF.

Only a few counts were recorded for this clone. The chain joins TRBV6-4 to TRBJ2-1, with 9 bases fitting TRBD2. CDR3 length: 15 residues. J was trimmed by 2 bases and V by 6 bases; bases with no gene match: 5. The germline V gene encodes CDR1 MRHNA and CDR2 SNTAGT. CDR3 nucleotide sequence: TGTGCCAGCAGGACAATAGCGGGGGCCTACAATGAGCAGTTCTTC. Translation: CASRTIAGAYNEQFF.

This clone occurred once. A junction boundary mismatches the germline segment, possibly from a read error. The genes are TRBV6-4 and TRBJ2-7; TRBD1 matches 12 bases. The germline V gene encodes CDR1 MRHNA and CDR2 SNTAGT. This CDR3 comprises 15 residues. CDR3 region: CASSYSGQGALEQYF. CDR3 coding DNA: TGTGCCAGCAGTTACTCGGGACAGGGGGCTCTCGAGCAGTACTTC.

V usage is TRBV5-1 and J usage is TRBJ1-2; D is ambiguous. Deletions cut 2 bases from V and 2 bases from J, with 16 bases between. Germline V gives CDR1 SGHRS, CDR2 YFSETQ. The CDR3 runs 16 residues. The DNA for the CDR3 is TGCGCCAGCAGCTTTTTCGGGGTTACGGCGAACTATGGCTACACCTTC. This translates into CASSFFGVTANYGYTF.

CDR3 in amino acids: CASSAPGQGRDEAFF. For the CDR3, the DNA is TGTGCCAGCAGTGCACCGGGACAGGGAAGGGATGAAGCTTTCTTT. The chain employs TRBV27 and TRBJ1-1, with 9 bases lining up with TRBD1. The CDR3 loop spans 15 amino acids. Germline CDR1 reads MNHEY; CDR2 reads SMNVEV (reference sequence). V gave up 5 bases and J gave up 7 bases; unmatched junction bases: 11.

The chain is built from TRBV4-1 and TRBJ2-3; D could derive from TRBD1 or TRBD2 (5 bases each). The CDR3 has 16 amino acids. Germline CDR1 MGHRA, CDR2 YSYEKL. The V and J ends lost 1 base and 2 bases respectively, with 13 bases between them. The CDR3 DNA is TGCGCCAGCAGCCAAGTGGGACCACCTTTCACAGATACGCAGTATTTT. Its protein product is CASSQVGPPFTDTQYF.

The chain uses TRBV27 and TRBJ1-6; D is perhaps TRBD1 (6 bases). Looked up from germline, CDR1 is MNHEY and CDR2 is SMNVEV (reference sequence). The V and J ends lost 6 bases and 7 bases respectively, with 19 bases between them. The CDR3 is 16 amino acids. DNA for the CDR3: TGTGCCAGCAGCAGATACAGGGACCTTCTCAATTCACCCCTCCACTTT. It specifies CASSRYRDLLNSPLHF.

The chain employs TRBV29-1 and TRBJ1-2; 8 bases line up with TRBD1. Germline-derived CDR1 and CDR2 are SQVTM and ANQGSEA. This CDR3 is 12 amino acids long. Losses at the gene ends were 6 bases for V and 6 bases for J; bases not matched to a gene: 6. The CDR3 reads CSVWTGWNGYTF. The CDR3 DNA follows: TGCAGCGTCTGGACAGGGTGGAATGGCTACACCTTC.

The rearrangement links TRBV25-1 to TRBJ2-2; D possibly uses TRBD1 or TRBD2 (5 bases each). Germline lookup yields CDR1 MGHDK and CDR2 SYGVNS. The ends were cut back, 6 bases at V and 5 bases at J, with 13 bases in the middle. The CDR3 contains 14 residues. CDR3 nucleotides: TGTGCCAGCAGAAGCCTGGGGGTGACCGGGGAGCTGTTTTTT. Encoded protein: CASRSLGVTGELFF.

The chain is built from TRBV28 and TRBJ2-5, with D maybe TRBD1 (6 bases). The ends were cut back, 4 bases at V and 0 bases at J, with 12 bases in the middle. CDR3 length: 15 amino acids. Germline CDR1 and CDR2: MDHEN and SYDVKM. The CDR3: CASSSPGQNQETQYF. The CDR3 DNA reads as TGTGCCAGCAGTTCCCCCGGACAGAACCAAGAGACCCAGTACTTC. The full variable domain, completed using reference TRBV28 and TRBJ2-5, is DVKVTQSSRYLVKRTGEKVFLECVQDMDHENMFWYRQDPGLGLRLIYFSYDVKMKEKGDIPEGYSVSREKKERFSLILESASTNQTSMYLCASSSPGQNQETQYFGPGTRLLVL.